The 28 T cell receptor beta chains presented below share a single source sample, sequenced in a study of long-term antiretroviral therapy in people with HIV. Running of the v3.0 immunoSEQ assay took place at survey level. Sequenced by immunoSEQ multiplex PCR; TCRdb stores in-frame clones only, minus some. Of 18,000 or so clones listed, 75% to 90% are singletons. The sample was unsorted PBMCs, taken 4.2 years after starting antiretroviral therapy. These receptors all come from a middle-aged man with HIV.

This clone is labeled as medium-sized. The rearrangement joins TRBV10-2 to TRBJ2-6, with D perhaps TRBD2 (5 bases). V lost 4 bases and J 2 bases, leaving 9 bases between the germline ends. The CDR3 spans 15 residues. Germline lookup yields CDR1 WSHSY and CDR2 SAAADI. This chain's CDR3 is CASSGGVPGANVLTF. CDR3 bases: TGCGCCAGCAGTGGGGGAGTCCCTGGGGCCAACGTCCTGACTTTC.

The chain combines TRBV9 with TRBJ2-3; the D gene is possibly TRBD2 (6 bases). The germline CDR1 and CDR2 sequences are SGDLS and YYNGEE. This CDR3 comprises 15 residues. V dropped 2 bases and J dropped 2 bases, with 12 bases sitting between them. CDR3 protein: CASSVSPDYTDTQYF. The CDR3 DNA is TGTGCCAGCAGCGTCTCTCCGGACTACACAGATACGCAGTATTTT.

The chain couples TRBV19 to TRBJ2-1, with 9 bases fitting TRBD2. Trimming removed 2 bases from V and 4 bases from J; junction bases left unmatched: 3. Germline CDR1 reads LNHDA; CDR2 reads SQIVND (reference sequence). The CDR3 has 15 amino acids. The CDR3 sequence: CASSILAGKYNEQFF. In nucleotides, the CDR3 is TGTGCCAGTAGTATACTAGCGGGGAAATACAATGAGCAGTTCTTC.

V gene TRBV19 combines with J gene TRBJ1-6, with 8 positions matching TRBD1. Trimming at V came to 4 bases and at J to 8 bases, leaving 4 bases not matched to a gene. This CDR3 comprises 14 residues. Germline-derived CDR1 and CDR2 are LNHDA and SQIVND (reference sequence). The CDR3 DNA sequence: TGTGCCAGTAGTAGACAGGGGTCAGATTCACCCCTCCACTTT. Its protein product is CASSRQGSDSPLHF.

The CDR3 loop reads CSVRVGGGTEAFF. CDR3 nucleotides: TGCAGCGTTCGGGTCGGAGGGGGCACTGAAGCTTTCTTT. The chain links TRBV29-1 to TRBJ1-1; D might be TRBD1 (6 bases). This CDR3 comprises 13 residues. Trimming cost V 5 bases and J 4 bases, with 14 bases left between them. Per the germline V gene, CDR1 is SQVTM and CDR2 is ANQGSEA.

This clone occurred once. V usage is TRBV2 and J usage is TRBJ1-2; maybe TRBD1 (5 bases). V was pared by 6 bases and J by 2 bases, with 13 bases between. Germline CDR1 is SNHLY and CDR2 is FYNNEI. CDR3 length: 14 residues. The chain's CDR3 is CASRVVRGNYGYTF. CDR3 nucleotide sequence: TGTGCCAGCAGGGTAGTTCGGGGGAACTATGGCTACACCTTC. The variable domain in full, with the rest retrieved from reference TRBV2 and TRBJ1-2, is EPEVTQTPSHQVTQMGQEVILRCVPISNHLYFYWYRQILGQKVEFLVSFYNNEISEKSEIFDDQFSVERPDGSNFTLKIRSTKLEDSAMYFCASRVVRGNYGYTFGSGTRLTVV.

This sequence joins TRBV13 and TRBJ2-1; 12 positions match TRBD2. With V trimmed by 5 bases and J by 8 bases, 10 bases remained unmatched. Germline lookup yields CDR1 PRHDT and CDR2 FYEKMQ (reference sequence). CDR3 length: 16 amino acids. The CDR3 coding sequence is TGTGCCAGCAGCCCTGCCGCTAGCGGGGGGGCACATGAGCAGTTCTTC. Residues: CASSPAASGGAHEQFF.

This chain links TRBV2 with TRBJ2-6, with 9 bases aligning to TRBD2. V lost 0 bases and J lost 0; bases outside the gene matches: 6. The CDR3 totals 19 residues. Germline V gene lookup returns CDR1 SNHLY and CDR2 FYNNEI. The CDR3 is CASSEALGRGGSGANVLTF. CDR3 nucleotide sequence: TGTGCCAGCAGTGAAGCGCTGGGGCGGGGGGGCTCTGGGGCCAACGTCCTGACTTTC. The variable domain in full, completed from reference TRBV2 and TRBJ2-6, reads EPEVTQTPSHQVTQMGQEVILRCVPISNHLYFYWYRQILGQKVEFLVSFYNNEISEKSEIFDDQFSVERPDGSNFTLKIRSTKLEDSAMYFCASSEALGRGGSGANVLTFGAGSRLTVL.

The CDR3 region has the DNA TGTGCCAGTAGTATCCCACGACAGGAGGTGGGCTACACCTTC. It yields the protein CASSIPRQEVGYTF. J is TRBJ1-2 and V is TRBV19; a possible D gene is TRBD1 (6 bases). This CDR3 spans 14 amino acids. V lost 3 bases, J lost 8 bases, and 16 bases lay in between. Germline values: CDR1 LNHDA, CDR2 SQIVND (reference sequence).

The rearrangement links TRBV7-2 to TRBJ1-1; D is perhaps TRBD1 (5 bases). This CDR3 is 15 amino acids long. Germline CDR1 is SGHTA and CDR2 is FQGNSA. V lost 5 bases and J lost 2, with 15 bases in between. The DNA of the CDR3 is TGTGCCAGCAGCCGACTTGACAGCTTAAACACTGAAGCTTTCTTT. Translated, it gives CASSRLDSLNTEAFF. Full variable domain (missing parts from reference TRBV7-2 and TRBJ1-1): GAGVSQSPSNKVTEKGKDVELRCDPISGHTALYWYRQSLGQGLEFLIYFQGNSAPDKSGLPSDRFSAERTGGSVSTLTIQRTQQEDSAVYLCASSRLDSLNTEAFFGQGTRLTVV.

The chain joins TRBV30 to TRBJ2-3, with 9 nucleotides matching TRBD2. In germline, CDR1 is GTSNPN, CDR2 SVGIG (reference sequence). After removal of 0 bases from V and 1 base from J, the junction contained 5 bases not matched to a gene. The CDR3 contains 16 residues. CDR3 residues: CAWSVKTSGRTDTQYF. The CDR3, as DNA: TGTGCCTGGAGTGTAAAGACTAGCGGTCGCACAGATACGCAGTATTTT.

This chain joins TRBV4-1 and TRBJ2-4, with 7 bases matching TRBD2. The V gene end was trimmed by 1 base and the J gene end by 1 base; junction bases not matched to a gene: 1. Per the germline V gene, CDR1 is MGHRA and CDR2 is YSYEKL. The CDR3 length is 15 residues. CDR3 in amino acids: CASSQGEGAKNIQYF. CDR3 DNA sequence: TGCGCCAGCAGCCAAGGGGAGGGGGCCAAAAACATTCAGTACTTC.

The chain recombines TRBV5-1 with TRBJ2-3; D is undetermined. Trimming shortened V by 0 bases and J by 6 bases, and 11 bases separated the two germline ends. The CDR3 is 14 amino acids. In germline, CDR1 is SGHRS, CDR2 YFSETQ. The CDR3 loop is CASSLVQQVDTQYF. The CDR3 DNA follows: TGCGCCAGCAGCTTGGTGCAGCAGGTGGATACGCAGTATTTT.

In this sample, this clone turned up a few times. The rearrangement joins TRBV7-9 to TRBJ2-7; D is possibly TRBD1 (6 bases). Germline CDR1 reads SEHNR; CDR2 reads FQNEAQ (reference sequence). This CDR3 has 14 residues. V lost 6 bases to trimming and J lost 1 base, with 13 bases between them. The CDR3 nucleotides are TGTGCCAGCAGAGATACAGGGTCGTCCTACGAGCAGTACTTC. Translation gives CASRDTGSSYEQYF. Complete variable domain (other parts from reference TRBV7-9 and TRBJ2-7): DTGVSQNPRHKITKRGQNVTFRCDPISEHNRLYWYRQTLGQGPEFLTYFQNEAQLEKSRLLSDRFSAERPKGSFSTLEIQRTEQGDSAMYLCASRDTGSSYEQYFGPGTRLTVT.

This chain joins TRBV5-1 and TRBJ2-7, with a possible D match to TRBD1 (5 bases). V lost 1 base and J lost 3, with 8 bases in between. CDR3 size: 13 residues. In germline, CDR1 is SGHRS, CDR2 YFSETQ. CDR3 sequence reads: CASSLYQGYEQYF. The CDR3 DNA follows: TGCGCCAGCAGCTTGTACCAGGGCTACGAGCAGTACTTC. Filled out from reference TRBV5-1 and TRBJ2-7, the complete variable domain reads KAGVTQTPRYLIKTRGQQVTLSCSPISGHRSVSWYQQTPGQGLQFLFEYFSETQRNKGNFPGRFSGRQFSNSRSEMNVSTLELGDSALYLCASSLYQGYEQYFGPGTRLTVT.

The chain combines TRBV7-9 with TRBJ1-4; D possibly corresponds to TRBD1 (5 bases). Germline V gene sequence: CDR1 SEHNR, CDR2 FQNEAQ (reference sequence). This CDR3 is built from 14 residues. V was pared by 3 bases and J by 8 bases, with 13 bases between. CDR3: CASSFGGGEEKLFF. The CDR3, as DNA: TGTGCCAGCAGCTTCGGAGGAGGGGAGGAAAAACTGTTTTTT.

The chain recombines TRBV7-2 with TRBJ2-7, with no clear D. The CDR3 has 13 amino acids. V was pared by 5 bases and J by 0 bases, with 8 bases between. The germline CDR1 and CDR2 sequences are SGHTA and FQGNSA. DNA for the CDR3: TGTGCCAGCAGCCCCCCTAGCTCCTACGAGCAGTACTTC. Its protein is CASSPPSSYEQYF. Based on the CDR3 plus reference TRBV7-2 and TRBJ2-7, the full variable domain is GAGVSQSPSNKVTEKGKDVELRCDPISGHTALYWYRQSLGQGLEFLIYFQGNSAPDKSGLPSDRFSAERTGGSVSTLTIQRTQQEDSAVYLCASSPPSSYEQYFGPGTRLTVT.

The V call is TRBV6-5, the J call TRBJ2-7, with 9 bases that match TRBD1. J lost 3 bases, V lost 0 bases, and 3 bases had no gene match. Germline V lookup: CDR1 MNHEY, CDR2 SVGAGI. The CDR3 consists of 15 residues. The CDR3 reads CASSYSGQGNYEQYF. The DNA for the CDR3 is TGTGCCAGCAGTTACTCAGGACAGGGGAACTACGAGCAGTACTTC.

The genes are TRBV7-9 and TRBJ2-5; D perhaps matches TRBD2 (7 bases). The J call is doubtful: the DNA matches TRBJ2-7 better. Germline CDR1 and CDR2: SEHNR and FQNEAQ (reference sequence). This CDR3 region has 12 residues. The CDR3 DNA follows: TGTGCCAGCACAGGGGAGGGCTACGAGCAGTACTTC. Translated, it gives CASTGEGYEQYF.

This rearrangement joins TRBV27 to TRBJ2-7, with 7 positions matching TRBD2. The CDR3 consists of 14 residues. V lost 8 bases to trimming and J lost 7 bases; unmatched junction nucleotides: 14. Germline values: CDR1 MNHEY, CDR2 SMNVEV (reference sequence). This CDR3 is CASPPGRVNSEQYF. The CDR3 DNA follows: TGTGCCAGCCCTCCGGGGAGGGTGAATAGTGAGCAGTACTTC.

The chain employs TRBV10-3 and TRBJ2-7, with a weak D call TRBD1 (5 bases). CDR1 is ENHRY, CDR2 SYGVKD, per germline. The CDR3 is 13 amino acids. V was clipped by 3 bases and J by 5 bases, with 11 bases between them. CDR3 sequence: CAISDRGLDEQYF. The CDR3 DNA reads TGTGCCATCAGTGATAGGGGTTTGGACGAGCAGTACTTC.

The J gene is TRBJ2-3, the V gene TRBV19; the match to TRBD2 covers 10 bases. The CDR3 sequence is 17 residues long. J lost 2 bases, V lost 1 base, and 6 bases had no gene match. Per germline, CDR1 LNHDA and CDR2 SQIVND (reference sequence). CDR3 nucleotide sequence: TGTGCCAGTAGTATAGTAGGGCTAGCGGGGGTCACAGATACGCAGTATTTT. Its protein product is CASSIVGLAGVTDTQYF.

Here the CDR3 reads CASSFPGGLYEQYF. For the CDR3, the DNA is TGTGCCAGCAGCTTCCCAGGGGGACTTTACGAGCAGTACTTC. This chain uses TRBV7-8 with TRBJ2-7; a weak D match, TRBD1 (7 bases). The CDR3 is made up of 14 amino acids. Trimming pared 3 bases from V and 4 bases from J, leaving 13 bases between. Per the germline V gene, CDR1 is SGHVS and CDR2 is FQNEAQ.

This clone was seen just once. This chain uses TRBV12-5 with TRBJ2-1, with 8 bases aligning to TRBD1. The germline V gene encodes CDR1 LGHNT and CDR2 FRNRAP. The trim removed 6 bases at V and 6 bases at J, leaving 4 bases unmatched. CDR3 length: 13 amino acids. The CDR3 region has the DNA TGTGCTAGTGGGCAGGGGGCAGGCAATGAGCAGTTCTTC. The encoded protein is CASGQGAGNEQFF.

The CDR3 protein is CASGPEVPNYGYTF. DNA of the CDR3: TGCGCCAGCGGGCCGGAGGTCCCAAACTATGGCTACACCTTC. The chain joins TRBV5-1 to TRBJ1-2, with D unresolved. Germline CDR1 SGHRS, CDR2 YFSETQ. CDR3 length: 14 residues. V was cut by 7 bases and J by 2 bases, with 15 bases left in between.

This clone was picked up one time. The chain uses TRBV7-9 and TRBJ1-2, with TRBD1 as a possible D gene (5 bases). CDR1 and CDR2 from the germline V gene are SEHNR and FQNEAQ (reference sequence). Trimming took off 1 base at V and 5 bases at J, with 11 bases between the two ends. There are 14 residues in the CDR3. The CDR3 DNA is TGTGCCAGCAGCTTAGAGGGGCGAGAATATGGCTACACCTTC. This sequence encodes CASSLEGREYGYTF. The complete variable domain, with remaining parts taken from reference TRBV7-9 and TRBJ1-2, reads DTGVSQNPRHKITKRGQNVTFRCDPISEHNRLYWYRQTLGQGPEFLTYFQNEAQLEKSRLLSDRFSAERPKGSFSTLEIQRTEQGDSAMYLCASSLEGREYGYTFGSGTRLTVV.

The CDR3 loop is CASSFDGNTEAFF. In DNA, the CDR3 is TGTGCCAGCAGCTTTGACGGGAACACTGAAGCTTTCTTT. The genes are TRBV7-9 and TRBJ1-1; D call uncertain. Trimming left V 3 bases short and J 1 base short, with 6 bases between. CDR1 and CDR2 (germline): SEHNR, FQNEAQ (reference sequence). CDR3 length: 13 residues.

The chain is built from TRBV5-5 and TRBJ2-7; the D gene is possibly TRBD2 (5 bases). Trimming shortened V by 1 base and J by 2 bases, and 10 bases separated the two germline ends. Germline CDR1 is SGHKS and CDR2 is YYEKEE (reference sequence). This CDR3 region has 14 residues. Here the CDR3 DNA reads TGTGCCAGCAGCTTGCCCGGGAATCCCTACGAGCAGTACTTC. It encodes CASSLPGNPYEQYF.